The present T cell receptor beta chain was sequenced within a study of blood T cell repertoires in COVID-19. Method: immunoSEQ multiplex PCR; TCRdb's copy keeps in-frame clones and lacks some. The table has more than 30,000 clones, nearly 90% seen once. Germline V gene sequence: CDR1 SGHDN, CDR2 FVKESK. V was clipped by 3 bases and J by 2 bases; unmatched bases: 4. The CDR3 is 15 residues long. The V and J genes are TRBV14 and TRBJ2-1, with 7 positions matching TRBD1. Sequencing input: peripheral blood. This TCR derives from a man aged 55 to 70 with active COVID-19. The CDR3 DNA reads as TGTGCCAGCAGCCATACAGGGGTCGCCTACAATGAGCAGTTCTTC. Protein sequence: CASSHTGVAYNEQFF.